Below are 24 T cell receptor beta chains sequenced from a single sample in a study of T cell responses to AZD1222 COVID-19 vaccine. Profiled with immunoSEQ multiplex PCR; TCRdb holds only in-frame clones, not every one. The data hold 90,000 to 120,000 clones, with around nine tenths observed a single time. The starting material was peripheral blood, obtained 28 days after the second AZD1222 dose. All receptors come from an adult who received the AZD1222 COVID-19 vaccine.

J is TRBJ1-6 and V is TRBV18; D not certain. Germline V lookup: CDR1 KGHSH, CDR2 LQKENI. CDR3 size: 16 residues. V was trimmed by 3 bases and J by 10 bases, leaving 19 bases between them. The CDR3 loop reads CASSPPGGNKVSPLHF. In DNA form, the CDR3 reads TGTGCCAGCTCACCTCCGGGAGGAAACAAGGTGTCACCCCTCCACTTT.

This rearrangement joins TRBV18 to TRBJ2-7, with 8 bases identical to TRBD2. J was trimmed by 5 bases and V by 4 bases; bases with no gene match: 10. This CDR3 region has 15 residues. Germline CDR1 reads KGHSH; CDR2 reads LQKENI. CDR3: CASSRSGGPWDEQYF. CDR3 DNA: TGTGCCAGCTCACGGTCGGGAGGGCCTTGGGACGAGCAGTACTTC.

This clone appeared a single time. CDR3 region: CASSKTRFEQYF. The CDR3 DNA reads as TGTGCCAGCAGCAAGACTAGATTCGAGCAGTACTTC. The genes are TRBV28 and TRBJ2-7; a weak D match, TRBD2 (6 bases). The CDR3 is made up of 12 amino acids. Germline lookup yields CDR1 MDHEN and CDR2 SYDVKM. V was cut by 6 bases and J by 6 bases, with 12 bases left in between.

This chain uses TRBV5-1 with TRBJ1-6, with 8 bases lining up with TRBD1. CDR3 length equals 15 residues. Losses at the gene ends were 1 base for V and 6 bases for J; bases not matched to a gene: 3. CDR1 and CDR2 (germline): SGHRS, YFSETQ. The CDR3 DNA sequence: TGCGCCAGCAGCTTGCGAGGACAGGGTAATTCACCCCTCCACTTT. It yields the protein CASSLRGQGNSPLHF. Supplemented by reference TRBV5-1 and TRBJ1-6, the full variable domain reads KAGVTQTPRYLIKTRGQQVTLSCSPISGHRSVSWYQQTPGQGLQFLFEYFSETQRNKGNFPGRFSGRQFSNSRSEMNVSTLELGDSALYLCASSLRGQGNSPLHFGNGTRLTVT.

The chain is built from TRBV5-1 and TRBJ2-5; D is uncertain. The V and J ends lost 4 bases and 5 bases respectively, with 6 bases between them. This CDR3 region has 11 residues. The germline V gene has CDR1 SGHRS and CDR2 YFSETQ. The CDR3 sequence is CASSIRETQYF. DNA for the CDR3: TGCGCCAGCAGCATCAGGGAGACCCAGTACTTC.

This chain links TRBV7-9 with TRBJ1-6; 8 bases are shared with TRBD1. The germline V gene has CDR1 SEHNR and CDR2 FQNEAQ (reference sequence). The CDR3 is made up of 14 amino acids. J was trimmed by 7 bases and V by 5 bases; bases with no gene match: 4. The CDR3 nucleotides are TGTGCCAGCAGCGTGGGACAGGTGAATTCACCCCTCCACTTT. This codes for CASSVGQVNSPLHF.

The chain is built from TRBV2 and TRBJ1-3; D perhaps matches TRBD1 (5 bases). Germline CDR1 reads SNHLY; CDR2 reads FYNNEI. This CDR3 spans 12 amino acids. Deletions cut 6 bases from V and 8 bases from J, with 11 bases between. The CDR3 nucleotides are TGTGCCAGCAGCTCAGGGTGGGACACCATATATTTT. It specifies CASSSGWDTIYF.

The genes are TRBV12-3 or TRBV12-4 and TRBJ1-6, with D unclear. The CDR3 loop spans 13 amino acids. Trimming removed 6 bases from V and 2 bases from J, with 5 bases in between. The CDR3 sequence is CASRVTYNSPLHF. CDR3 in DNA: TGTGCCAGCAGGGTCACCTATAATTCACCCCTCCACTTT.

The chain is built from TRBV5-1 and TRBJ1-1; 10 nucleotides match TRBD1. V shed 4 bases and J 6 bases; nucleotides not matched to a gene: 3. CDR3 length: 13 amino acids. CDR1 and CDR2 from the germline V gene are SGHRS and YFSETQ. CDR3 sequence (DNA): TGCGCCAGCAGCCAAGGACAGGGGGCTGAAGCTTTCTTT. Protein product: CASSQGQGAEAFF.

This clone was recorded a few times. The rearrangement uses TRBV19 and TRBJ2-2, with TRBD1 matching 7 bases. Per germline, CDR1 LNHDA and CDR2 SQIVND (reference sequence). Trimming cost V 5 bases and J 16 bases; bases outside gene matches: 10. The CDR3 runs 12 residues. CDR3 sequence reads: CASSAGTVSRFF. The CDR3 bases are TGTGCCAGTAGTGCCGGGACAGTAAGTCGGTTTTTT.

The V gene is TRBV18, the J gene TRBJ2-1; 9 nucleotides agree with TRBD2. Germline V lookup: CDR1 KGHSH, CDR2 LQKENI. The CDR3 runs to 18 residues. Trimming took 3 bases from V and 1 from J; bases not matched to a gene: 10. DNA of the CDR3: TGTGCCAGCTCACCCGGACTAGCGTCCCCCAATTCCTACAATGAGCAGTTCTTC. Amino acids: CASSPGLASPNSYNEQFF.

This clone was detected once. The V and J genes are TRBV28 and TRBJ2-5, with TRBD1 matching over 9 bases. This CDR3 region has 20 residues. CDR1 and CDR2 from the germline V gene are MDHEN and SYDVKM. Trimming took 8 bases from V and 0 from J; bases not matched to a gene: 22. The CDR3 loop is CASEQGAHQRRGGHQETQYF. For the CDR3, the DNA is TGTGCCAGCGAACAGGGGGCGCACCAACGTCGGGGAGGGCACCAAGAGACCCAGTACTTC.

J is TRBJ1-6 and V is TRBV2; D is undetermined. Germline CDR1 reads SNHLY; CDR2 reads FYNNEI. The CDR3 is made up of 12 amino acids. CDR3 region: CASRGNNSPLHF. The DNA for the CDR3 is TGTGCGTCGCGGGGTAATAATTCACCCCTCCACTTT. The full variable domain, completed using reference TRBV2 and TRBJ1-6, is EPEVTQTPSHQVTQMGQEVILRCVPISNHLYFYWYRQILGQKVEFLVSFYNNEISEKSEIFDDQFSVERPDGSNFTLKIRSTKLEDSAMYFCASRGNNSPLHFGNGTRLTVT.

The chain is built from TRBV2 and TRBJ1-5; D call uncertain. Germline V gene data show CDR1 as SNHLY and CDR2 as FYNNEI. The V and J ends lost 7 bases and 3 bases respectively, with 16 bases between them. CDR3 length equals 15 residues. For the CDR3, the DNA is TGTGCCAGCACTGACCCCTCACGGTTCAATCAGCCCCAGCATTTT. This sequence encodes CASTDPSRFNQPQHF.

The genes are TRBV6-5 and TRBJ1-2; no definite D call. The V gene lost 0 bases and the J gene lost 6 bases, with 17 bases spanning the gap. Germline V gives CDR1 MNHEY, CDR2 SVGAGI. The CDR3 consists of 16 residues. CDR3 loop: CASSYSKLQKNHGYTF. The CDR3 DNA sequence: TGTGCCAGCAGTTACTCGAAATTACAGAAAAACCATGGCTACACCTTC.

CDR3 bases: TGCGCCAGCAGCGCATACAGGGGAGGGCCTGATGGCTACACCTTC. It codes for CASSAYRGGPDGYTF. The V and J genes are TRBV5-1 and TRBJ1-2, with 7 bases that match TRBD1. This CDR3 region has 15 residues. Germline V lookup: CDR1 SGHRS, CDR2 YFSETQ. Trimming cost V 4 bases and J 6 bases; bases outside gene matches: 12.

The chain joins TRBV5-1 to TRBJ2-1; D is unclear. The CDR3 runs to 13 residues. Germline CDR1 reads SGHRS; CDR2 reads YFSETQ. The germline V and J ends were trimmed by 0 bases and 4 bases, with 5 bases remaining between them. This CDR3 is CASSLDSYNEQFF. The CDR3 DNA reads as TGCGCCAGCAGCTTGGACAGTTACAATGAGCAGTTCTTC.

The rearrangement joins TRBV5-1 to TRBJ2-2; D could derive from TRBD1 or TRBD2 (5 bases each). This CDR3 is built from 15 residues. Germline-derived CDR1 and CDR2 are SGHRS and YFSETQ. Trimming left V 5 bases short and J 5 bases short, with 16 bases between. The CDR3 nucleotides are TGCGCCAGCAGTCCCCTAGAGGGGATTACCGGGGAGCTGTTTTTT. Translating gives CASSPLEGITGELFF. The full variable domain, completed using reference TRBV5-1 and TRBJ2-2, is KAGVTQTPRYLIKTRGQQVTLSCSPISGHRSVSWYQQTPGQGLQFLFEYFSETQRNKGNFPGRFSGRQFSNSRSEMNVSTLELGDSALYLCASSPLEGITGELFFGEGSRLTVL.

CDR3 in amino acids: CASSQDPGTDEKLFF. The CDR3 DNA reads TGCGCCAGCAGCCAAGACCCCGGGACAGATGAAAAACTGTTTTTT. The rearrangement links TRBV4-1 to TRBJ1-4; 7 bases agree with TRBD1. This CDR3 region has 15 residues. Unmatched junction bases numbered 4, after V lost 0 bases and J lost 6 bases. CDR1 and CDR2 (germline): MGHRA, YSYEKL.

This chain connects TRBV5-6 to TRBJ2-3; 10 nucleotides agree with TRBD1. Germline CDR1 is SGHDT and CDR2 is YYEEEE. V was pared by 5 bases and J by 4 bases, with 13 bases of the junction left unmatched. This CDR3 spans 17 amino acids. This chain's CDR3 is CASSPGVRTGGPDTQYF. CDR3 coding DNA: TGTGCCAGCAGTCCTGGGGTCAGGACAGGGGGGCCAGATACGCAGTATTTT.

This sequence joins TRBV7-2 and TRBJ2-1; D uncertain. This CDR3 is built from 13 residues. V shed 4 bases and J shed 10 bases, with 14 bases lying between them. CDR1 and CDR2 (germline): SGHTA, FQGNSA. DNA of the CDR3: TGTGCCAGCAGCTCCCCCTTTAGTGGGGAGCAGTTCTTC. Encoded protein: CASSSPFSGEQFF.

J is TRBJ1-1 and V is TRBV18; 10 bases fit TRBD1. Germline V gene sequence: CDR1 KGHSH, CDR2 LQKENI. The junction had 2 bases not matched to a gene; V was cut back by 5 bases and J by 2 bases. The CDR3 extends over 14 amino acids. CDR3 DNA sequence: TGTGCCAGCTCAGGGACAGGGGTTAACACTGAAGCTTTCTTT. Protein: CASSGTGVNTEAFF.

The chain links TRBV6-5 to TRBJ2-3; the D gene is possibly TRBD2 (5 bases). Germline CDR1 reads MNHEY; CDR2 reads SVGAGI. Trimming took 11 bases from V and 6 from J, leaving 9 bases between them. CDR3 size: 10 residues. The CDR3 nucleotides are TGTGCCGTAGAGGGTGATACGCAGTATTTT. It encodes CAVEGDTQYF.

This chain connects TRBV3-1 (or the pseudogene TRBV3-2) to TRBJ1-5; D not certain. CDR1 and CDR2 from the germline V gene are LGHDT and YNNKEL (reference sequence). The length of the CDR3 is 14 residues. The germline V and J ends were trimmed by 2 bases and 4 bases, with 9 bases remaining between them. The CDR3 coding sequence is TGTGCCAGCAGCCAAAGCGGTCCGAATCAGCCCCAGCATTTT. It codes for CASSQSGPNQPQHF.